What follows is one T cell receptor beta chain and its context. Trimming removed 0 bases at V and 4 bases at J, with 19 bases between. Germline CDR1 and CDR2: LGHDT and YNNKEL (reference sequence). This CDR3 comprises 18 residues. This sample stems from a study of blood T cell repertoires in COVID-19. Overall study: PBMCs, B-cell-depleted T cells, or T cells provided the cDNA or gDNA that made up the material.

Cohort assignment relied on participant-reported clinical history. Generated by immunoSEQ multiplex PCR, the TCRdb table keeps only in-frame clones and is missing some. The sample shows some 360,000 clones, more than 70% of them seen only once. The rearrangement links TRBV3-1 (or the pseudogene TRBV3-2) to TRBJ2-1; the D gene is possibly TRBD2 (7 bases). Sequenced input: PBMCs or T cells enriched from blood (not recorded which). This TCR was recovered from a young woman who had been exposed to COVID-19. Here the CDR3 reads CASSQERGRGASYNEQFF. As DNA, the CDR3 is TGTGCCAGCAGCCAAGAACGAGGACGGGGGGCCTCATACAATGAGCAGTTCTTC.